This T cell receptor beta chain was identified during a study of blood T cell repertoires in COVID-19. Whole-study context: COVID-19 samples, acute and convalescent, were from the United States, Italy and Spain. The cDNA or gDNA used as material had been derived from T cells, B-cell-depleted T cells, or PBMCs.

As processed by the authors: Reference gene primer amplification gave nucleated cell count estimates. Data came from immunoSEQ multiplex PCR; TCRdb stores just in-frame clones and leaves some out. Clonal size and the V and J genes are those of that table, whereas D and trimming came from the DNA. The repertoire holds approximately 170,000 clones, with about 86% as singletons. The trim removed 0 bases at V and 5 bases at J, leaving 15 bases unmatched. Germline loops: CDR1 MNHEY, CDR2 SVGEGT. The CDR3 is made up of 18 amino acids. V usage is TRBV6-2 or TRBV6-3 and J usage is TRBJ2-5, with TRBD2 matching over 7 bases. The sequenced sample was peripheral blood. The origin of this receptor is a man younger than 30 with active or convalescent COVID-19. The CDR3 spells CASSYSGPGLVGGETQYF. CDR3 coding DNA: TGTGCCAGCAGTTACTCAGGCCCTGGACTAGTGGGTGGGGAGACCCAGTACTTC.